The 7 T cell receptor beta chains below come from one sample, sequenced in a study of blood T cell repertoires in COVID-19. Measured with immunoSEQ multiplex PCR; TCRdb has only the in-frame clones, and not every one. The sample lists 150,000 to 200,000 clones, about 90% occurring once. Sequencing used PBMCs or T cells enriched from blood (not recorded which). The receptors were sampled from a woman under 30 who had recovered from COVID-19.

The rearrangement uses TRBV6-1 and TRBJ1-3, with unresolved D. The CDR3 has 15 residues. With 0 bases removed from V and 3 bases from J, the gap between germline ends came to 9 bases. Per germline, CDR1 MNHNS and CDR2 SASEGT. The DNA for the CDR3 is TGTGCCAGCAGTGAAGCGTTAGTAATTGGAAACACCATATATTTT. Translation gives CASSEALVIGNTIYF.

The chain joins TRBV5-4 to TRBJ1-5; D is unclear. The CDR3 is made up of 13 amino acids. CDR1 and CDR2 from the germline V gene are SGHNT and YYREEE (reference sequence). V lost 1 base to trimming and J lost 7 bases, with 9 bases between them. DNA for the CDR3: TGTGCCAGCAGCTTGAACCGGGAACAGCCCCAGCATTTT. Its translation: CASSLNREQPQHF.

For the CDR3, the DNA is TGTGCCAGCAGCTTACGGACAGGGGGCGGGAGGTCCACTGAAGCTTTCTTT. It translates to CASSLRTGGGRSTEAFF. The chain recombines TRBV5-6 with TRBJ1-1; 11 bases are a match to TRBD1. Trimming cost V 2 bases and J 4 bases; bases outside gene matches: 10. Germline V gene data show CDR1 as SGHDT and CDR2 as YYEEEE. This CDR3 contains 17 residues.

The genes are TRBV19 and TRBJ1-2; D perhaps matches TRBD1 (6 bases). The CDR3 is made up of 16 amino acids. Trimming pared 5 bases from V and 3 bases from J, leaving 19 bases between. From germline, CDR1 is LNHDA and CDR2 SQIVND (reference sequence). CDR3 sequence: CASSLTGPSNYYGYTF. Here the CDR3 DNA reads TGTGCCAGTAGTCTAACAGGGCCATCAAACTACTATGGCTACACCTTC.

The genes are TRBV6-1 and TRBJ2-1; 8 bases match TRBD2. The germline V gene has CDR1 MNHNS and CDR2 SASEGT. With V trimmed by 4 bases and J by 4 bases, 21 bases remained unmatched. The CDR3 is 20 residues long. The CDR3 DNA reads as TGTGCCAGCAGTGTAAGCAGCGGGGGACCTTGGGATAAATATTACAATGAGCAGTTCTTC. Translating it yields CASSVSSGGPWDKYYNEQFF.

The V gene is TRBV29-1, the J gene TRBJ2-1; TRBD2 matches 7 bases. The junction had 10 bases not matched to a gene; V was cut back by 8 bases and J by 6 bases. This CDR3 contains 13 residues. Per the germline V gene, CDR1 is SQVTM and CDR2 is ANQGSEA. CDR3 nucleotide sequence: TGCAGCACGCAAGGCGGGGGAACCAATGAGCAGTTCTTC. It translates to CSTQGGGTNEQFF.

This clone came up once. This sequence joins TRBV5-1 and TRBJ1-1; tentatively, D is TRBD1 (6 bases). Trimming took 4 bases from V and 7 from J, leaving 20 bases between them. The CDR3 is made up of 15 amino acids. Germline lookup yields CDR1 SGHRS and CDR2 YFSETQ. In DNA, the CDR3 is TGCGCCAGCAGCCGAACTCTAAGTCCAGGGGATGAAGCTTTCTTT. Amino acids: CASSRTLSPGDEAFF.